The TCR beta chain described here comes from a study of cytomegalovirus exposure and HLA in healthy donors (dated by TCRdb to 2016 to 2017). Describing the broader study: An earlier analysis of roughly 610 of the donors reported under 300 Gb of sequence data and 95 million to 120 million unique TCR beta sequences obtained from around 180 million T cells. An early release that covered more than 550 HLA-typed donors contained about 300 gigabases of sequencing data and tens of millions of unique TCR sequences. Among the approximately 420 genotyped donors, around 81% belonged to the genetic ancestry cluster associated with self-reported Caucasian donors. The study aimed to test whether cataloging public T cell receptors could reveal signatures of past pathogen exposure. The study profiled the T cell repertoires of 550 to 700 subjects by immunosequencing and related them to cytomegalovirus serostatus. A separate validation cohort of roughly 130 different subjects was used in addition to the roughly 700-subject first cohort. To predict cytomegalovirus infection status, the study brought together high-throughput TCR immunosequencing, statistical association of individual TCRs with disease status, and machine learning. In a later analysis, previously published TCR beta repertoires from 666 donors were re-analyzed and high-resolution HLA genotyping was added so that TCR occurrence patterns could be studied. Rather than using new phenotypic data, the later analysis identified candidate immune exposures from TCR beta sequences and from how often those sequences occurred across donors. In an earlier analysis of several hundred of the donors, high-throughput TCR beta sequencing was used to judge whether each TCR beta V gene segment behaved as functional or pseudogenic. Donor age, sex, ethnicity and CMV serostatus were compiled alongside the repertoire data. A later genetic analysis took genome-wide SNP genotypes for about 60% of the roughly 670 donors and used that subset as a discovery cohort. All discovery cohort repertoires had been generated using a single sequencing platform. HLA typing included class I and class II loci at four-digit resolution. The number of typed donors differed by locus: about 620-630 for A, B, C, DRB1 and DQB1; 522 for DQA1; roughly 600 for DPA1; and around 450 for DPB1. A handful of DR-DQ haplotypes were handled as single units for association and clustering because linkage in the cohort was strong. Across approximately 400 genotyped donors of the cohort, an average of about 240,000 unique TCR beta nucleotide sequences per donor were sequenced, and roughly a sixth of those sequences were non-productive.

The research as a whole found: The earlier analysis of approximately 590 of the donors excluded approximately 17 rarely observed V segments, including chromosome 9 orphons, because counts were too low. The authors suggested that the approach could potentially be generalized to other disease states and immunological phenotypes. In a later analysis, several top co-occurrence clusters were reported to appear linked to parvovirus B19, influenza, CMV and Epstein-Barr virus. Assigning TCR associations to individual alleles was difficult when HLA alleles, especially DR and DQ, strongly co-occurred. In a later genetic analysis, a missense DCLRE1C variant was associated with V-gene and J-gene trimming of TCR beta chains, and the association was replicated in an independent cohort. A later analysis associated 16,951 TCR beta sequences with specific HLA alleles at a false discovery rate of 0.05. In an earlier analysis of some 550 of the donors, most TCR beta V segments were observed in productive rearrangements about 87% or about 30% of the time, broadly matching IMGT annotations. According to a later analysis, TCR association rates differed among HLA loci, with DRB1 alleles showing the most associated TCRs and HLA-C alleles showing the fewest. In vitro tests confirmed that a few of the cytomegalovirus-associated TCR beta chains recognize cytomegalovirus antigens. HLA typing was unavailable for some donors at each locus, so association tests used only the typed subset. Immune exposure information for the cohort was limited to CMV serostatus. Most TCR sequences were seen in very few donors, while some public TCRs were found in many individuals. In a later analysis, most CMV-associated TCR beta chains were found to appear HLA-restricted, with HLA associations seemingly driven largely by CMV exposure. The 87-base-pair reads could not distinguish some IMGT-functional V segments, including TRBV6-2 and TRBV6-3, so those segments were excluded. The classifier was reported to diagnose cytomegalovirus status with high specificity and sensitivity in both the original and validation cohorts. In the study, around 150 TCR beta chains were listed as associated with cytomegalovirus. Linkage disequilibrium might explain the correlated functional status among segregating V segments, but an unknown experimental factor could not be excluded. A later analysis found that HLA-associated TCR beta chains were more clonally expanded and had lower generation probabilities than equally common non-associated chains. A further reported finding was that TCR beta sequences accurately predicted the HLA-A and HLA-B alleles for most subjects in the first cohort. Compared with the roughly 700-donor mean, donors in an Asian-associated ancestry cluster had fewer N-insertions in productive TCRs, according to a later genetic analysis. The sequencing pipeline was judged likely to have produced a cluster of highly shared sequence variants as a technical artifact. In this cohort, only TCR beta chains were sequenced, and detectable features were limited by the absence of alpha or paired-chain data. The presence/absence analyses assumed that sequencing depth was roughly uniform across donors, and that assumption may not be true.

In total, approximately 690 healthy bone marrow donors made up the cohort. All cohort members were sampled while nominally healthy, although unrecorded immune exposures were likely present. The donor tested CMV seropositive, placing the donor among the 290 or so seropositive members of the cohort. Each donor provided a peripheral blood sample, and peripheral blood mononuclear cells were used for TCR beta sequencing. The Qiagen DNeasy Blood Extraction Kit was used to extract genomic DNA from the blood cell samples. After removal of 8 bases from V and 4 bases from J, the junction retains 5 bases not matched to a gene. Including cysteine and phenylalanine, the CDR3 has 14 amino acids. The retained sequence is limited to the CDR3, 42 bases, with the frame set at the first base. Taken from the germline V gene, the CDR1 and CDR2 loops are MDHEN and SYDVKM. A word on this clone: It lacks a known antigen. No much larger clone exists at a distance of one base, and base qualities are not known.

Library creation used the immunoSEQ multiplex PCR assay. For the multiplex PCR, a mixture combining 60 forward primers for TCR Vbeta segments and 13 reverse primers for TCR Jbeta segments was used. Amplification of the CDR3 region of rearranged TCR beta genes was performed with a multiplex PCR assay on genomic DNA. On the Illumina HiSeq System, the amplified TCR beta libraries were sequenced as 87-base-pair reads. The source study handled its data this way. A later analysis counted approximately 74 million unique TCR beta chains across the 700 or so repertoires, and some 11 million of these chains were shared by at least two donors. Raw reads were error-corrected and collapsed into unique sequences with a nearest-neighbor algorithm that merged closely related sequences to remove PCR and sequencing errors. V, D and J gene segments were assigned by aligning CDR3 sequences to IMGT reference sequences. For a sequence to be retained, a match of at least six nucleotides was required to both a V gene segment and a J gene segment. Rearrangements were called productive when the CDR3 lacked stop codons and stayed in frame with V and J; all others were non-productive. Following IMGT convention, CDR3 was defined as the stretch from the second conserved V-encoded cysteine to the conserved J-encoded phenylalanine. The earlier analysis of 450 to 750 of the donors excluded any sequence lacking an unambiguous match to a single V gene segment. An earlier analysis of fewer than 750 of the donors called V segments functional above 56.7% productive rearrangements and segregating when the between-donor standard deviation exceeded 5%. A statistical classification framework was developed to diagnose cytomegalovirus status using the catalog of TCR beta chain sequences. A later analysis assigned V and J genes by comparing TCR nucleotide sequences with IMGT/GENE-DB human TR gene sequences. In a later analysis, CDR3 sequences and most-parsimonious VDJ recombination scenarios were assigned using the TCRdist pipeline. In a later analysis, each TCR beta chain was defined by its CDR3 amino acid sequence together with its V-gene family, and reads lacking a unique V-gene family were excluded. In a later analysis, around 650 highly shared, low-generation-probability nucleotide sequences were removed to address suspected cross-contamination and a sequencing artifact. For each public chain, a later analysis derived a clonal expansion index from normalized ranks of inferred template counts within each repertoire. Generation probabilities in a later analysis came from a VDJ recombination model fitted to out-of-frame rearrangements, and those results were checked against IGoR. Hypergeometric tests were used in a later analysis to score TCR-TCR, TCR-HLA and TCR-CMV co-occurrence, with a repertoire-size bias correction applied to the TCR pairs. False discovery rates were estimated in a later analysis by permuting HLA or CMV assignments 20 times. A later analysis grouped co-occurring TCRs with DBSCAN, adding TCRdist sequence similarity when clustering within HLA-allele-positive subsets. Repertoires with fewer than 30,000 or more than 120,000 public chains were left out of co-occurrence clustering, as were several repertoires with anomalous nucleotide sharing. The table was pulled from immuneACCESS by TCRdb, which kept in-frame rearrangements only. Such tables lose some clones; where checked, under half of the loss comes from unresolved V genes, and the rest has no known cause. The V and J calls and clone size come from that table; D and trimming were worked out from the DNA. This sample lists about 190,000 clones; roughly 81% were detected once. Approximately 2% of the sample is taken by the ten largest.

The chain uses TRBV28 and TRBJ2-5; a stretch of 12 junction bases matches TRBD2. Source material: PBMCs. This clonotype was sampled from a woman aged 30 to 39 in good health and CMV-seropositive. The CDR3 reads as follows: CASASSGRGETQYF. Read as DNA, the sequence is TGTGCCAGCGCGTCTAGCGGGAGGGGAGAGACCCAGTACTTC.